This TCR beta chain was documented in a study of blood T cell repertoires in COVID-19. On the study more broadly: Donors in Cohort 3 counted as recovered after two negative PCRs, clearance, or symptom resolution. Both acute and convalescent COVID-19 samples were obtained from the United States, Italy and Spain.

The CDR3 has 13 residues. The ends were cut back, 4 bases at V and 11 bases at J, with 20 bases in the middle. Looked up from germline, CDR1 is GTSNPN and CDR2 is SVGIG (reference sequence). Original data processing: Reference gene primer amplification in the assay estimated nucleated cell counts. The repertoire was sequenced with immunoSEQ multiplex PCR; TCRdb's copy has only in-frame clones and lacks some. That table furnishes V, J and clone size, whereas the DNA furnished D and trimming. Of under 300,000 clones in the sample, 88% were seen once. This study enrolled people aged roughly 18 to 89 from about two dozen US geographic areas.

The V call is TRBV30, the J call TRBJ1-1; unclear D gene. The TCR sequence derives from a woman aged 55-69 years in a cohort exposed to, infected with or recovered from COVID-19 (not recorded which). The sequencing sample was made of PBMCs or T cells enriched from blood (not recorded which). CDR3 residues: CAWNGELRGSAFF. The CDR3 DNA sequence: TGTGCCTGGAACGGGGAGTTAAGAGGTTCTGCTTTCTTT.